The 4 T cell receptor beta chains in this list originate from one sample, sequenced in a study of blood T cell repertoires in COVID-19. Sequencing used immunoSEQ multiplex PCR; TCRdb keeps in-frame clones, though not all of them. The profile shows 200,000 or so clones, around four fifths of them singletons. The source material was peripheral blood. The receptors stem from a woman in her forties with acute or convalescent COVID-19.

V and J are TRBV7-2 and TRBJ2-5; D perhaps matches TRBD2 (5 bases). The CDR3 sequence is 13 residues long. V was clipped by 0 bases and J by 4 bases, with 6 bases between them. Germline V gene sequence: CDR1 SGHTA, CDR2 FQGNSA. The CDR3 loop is CASSLALAETQYF. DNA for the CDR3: TGTGCCAGCAGCTTAGCTCTAGCAGAGACCCAGTACTTC.

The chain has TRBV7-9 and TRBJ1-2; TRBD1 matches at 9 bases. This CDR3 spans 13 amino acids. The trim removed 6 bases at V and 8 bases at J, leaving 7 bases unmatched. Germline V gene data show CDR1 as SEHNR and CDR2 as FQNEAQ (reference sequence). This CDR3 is CASRRDRGEGYTF. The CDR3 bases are TGTGCCAGCAGGCGAGACAGGGGGGAAGGCTACACCTTC. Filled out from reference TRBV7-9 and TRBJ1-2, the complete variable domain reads DTGVSQNPRHKITKRGQNVTFRCDPISEHNRLYWYRQTLGQGPEFLTYFQNEAQLEKSRLLSDRFSAERPKGSFSTLEIQRTEQGDSAMYLCASRRDRGEGYTFGSGTRLTVV.

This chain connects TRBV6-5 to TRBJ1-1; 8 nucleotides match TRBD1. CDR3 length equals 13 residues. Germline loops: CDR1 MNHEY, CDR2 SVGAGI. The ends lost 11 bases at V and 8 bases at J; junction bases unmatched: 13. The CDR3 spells CAARRTGRAEAFF. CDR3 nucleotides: TGTGCCGCCCGAAGGACAGGGCGGGCCGAAGCTTTCTTT.

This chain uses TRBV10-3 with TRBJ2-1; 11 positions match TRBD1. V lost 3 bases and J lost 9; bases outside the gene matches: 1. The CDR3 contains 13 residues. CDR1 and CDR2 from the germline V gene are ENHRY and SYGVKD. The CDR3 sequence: CAISEGTGGEQFF. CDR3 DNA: TGTGCCATCAGTGAAGGGACAGGGGGTGAGCAGTTCTTC.